The rows below give T cell receptor beta chains drawn from one sample of a study of cytomegalovirus exposure and HLA in healthy donors. Assay used: immunoSEQ multiplex PCR; TCRdb lists only in-frame clones, some missing. The sample lists 30,000 to 45,000 clones; around 84% were seen once. Sequenced material: PBMCs. The source is a woman aged 18 to 35 in good health and CMV-seronegative. Each CDR3 is given with its conserved first and last residue. The D gene is left open where the match is weak. Size is omitted from some rows. Given values are once, few, many or a class for expanded clones.

V: TRBV5-1
size: .
J: TRBJ2-7
D: .
DNA: TGCGCCAGCAGCGGAGATTACGAGCAGTACTTC
CDR3: CASSGDYEQYF

V: TRBV7-3
size: .
J: TRBJ2-2
D: TRBD2
DNA: TGTGCCAGCAGCCCGTCAGGACTAGCCCCCGGGGAGCTGTTTTTT
CDR3: CASSPSGLAPGELFF

V: TRBV5-1
size: .
J: TRBJ2-5
D: .
DNA: TGCGCCAGCAGCTTACGGGAGACCCAGTACTTC
CDR3: CASSLRETQYF

V: TRBV4-3
size: .
J: TRBJ2-7
D: .
DNA: TGCGCCAGCAGCCAAGATCCGGGAAGCTCCTACGAGCAGTACTTC
CDR3: CASSQDPGSSYEQYF

V: TRBV29-1
size: .
J: TRBJ2-3
D: TRBD1
DNA: TGCAGCGCGAGGACAGGGAGCACAGATACGCAGTATTTT
CDR3: CSARTGSTDTQYF

V: TRBV7-2
size: .
J: TRBJ1-5
D: .
DNA: TGTGCCAGCAGCGCCTACGAGGGGCCCCAGCATTTT
CDR3: CASSAYEGPQHF

V: TRBV9
size: .
J: TRBJ2-5
D: TRBD2
DNA: TGTGCCAGCAGCGTAGGACTAGCGGGGGGAATACAAGAGACCCAGTACTTC
CDR3: CASSVGLAGGIQETQYF

V: TRBV7-2
size: .
J: TRBJ2-7
D: .
DNA: TGTGCCAGCAGCTTAGGGGGTACGGCTGGACAGTCTTACGAGCAGTACTTC
CDR3: CASSLGGTAGQSYEQYF

V: TRBV5-6
size: .
J: TRBJ2-1
D: .
DNA: TGTGCCAGCAGCTTGGCCGCAGGGGCAAGTTCCAATGAGCAGTTCTTC
CDR3: CASSLAAGASSNEQFF

V: TRBV2
size: .
J: TRBJ1-1
D: TRBD1
DNA: TGTGCCAGCAGTGAACAGGGGGTTGGGACTGAAGCTTTCTTT
CDR3: CASSEQGVGTEAFF

V: TRBV9
size: .
J: TRBJ1-2
D: .
DNA: TGTGCCAGCAGCGTAGTAACAGGGCCCTCTAACTATGGCTACACCTTC
CDR3: CASSVVTGPSNYGYTF

V: TRBV10-3
size: .
J: TRBJ1-5
D: .
DNA: TGTGCCATCAGTGCCTCGTCGGGGGTAGGTCAGCCCCAGCATTTT
CDR3: CAISASSGVGQPQHF

V: TRBV28
size: .
J: TRBJ2-2
D: .
DNA: TGTGCCAGTTTCGCGGGTAACACCGGGGAGCTGTTTTTT
CDR3: CASFAGNTGELFF

V: TRBV13
size: .
J: TRBJ2-1
D: .
DNA: TGTGCCAGCAGCGGAGAAGCGGACGCCTTTCGAGACAATGAGCAGTTCTTC
CDR3: CASSGEADAFRDNEQFF

V: TRBV27
size: .
J: TRBJ1-1
D: .
DNA: TGTGCCAGCAACATACTGGGAGGGTCTGAAGCTTTCTTT
CDR3: CASNILGGSEAFF

V: TRBV28
size: .
J: TRBJ2-1
D: TRBD2
DNA: TGTGCCAGCACGGTAGGCGGGAGTTACAATGAGCAGTTCTTC
CDR3: CASTVGGSYNEQFF

V: TRBV7-9
size: once
J: TRBJ2-7
D: TRBD1
DNA: TGTGCCAGCAGCAAAGGCCCGCGACAGGGGTACGAGCAGTACTTC
CDR3: CASSKGPRQGYEQYF

V: TRBV30
size: .
J: TRBJ1-1
D: .
DNA: TGTGCCTGGAACAAACATGGGAGTTGGACTGAAGCTTTCTTT
CDR3: CAWNKHGSWTEAFF

V: TRBV6-5
size: .
J: TRBJ2-7
D: .
DNA: TGTGCCACCCTTCACGACACTGACTACGAGCAGTACTTC
CDR3: CATLHDTDYEQYF

V: TRBV11-1
size: once
J: TRBJ1-1
D: TRBD1
DNA: TGTGCCAGCAGCCGGGACAGGTTGAACACTGAAGCTTTCTTT
CDR3: CASSRDRLNTEAFF

V: TRBV10-3
size: once
J: TRBJ2-7
D: .
DNA: TGTGCCATCAGTGAGTCGACCGGGGAGGGGGGGCACGAGCAGTACTTC
CDR3: CAISESTGEGGHEQYF

V: TRBV2
size: once
J: TRBJ2-2
D: TRBD1
DNA: TGTGCCAGCAGCTTCGACAGGGGTTTTACCGGGGAGCTGTTTTTT
CDR3: CASSFDRGFTGELFF

V: TRBV28
size: .
J: TRBJ2-6
D: .
DNA: TGTGCCAGCAGGTATCAGGGGAATGGGGCCAACGTCCTGACTTTC
CDR3: CASRYQGNGANVLTF

V: TRBV2
size: .
J: TRBJ2-7
D: TRBD2
DNA: TGTGCCAGCAGTGATCCACTAGCGGGACCCTACGAGCAGTACTTC
CDR3: CASSDPLAGPYEQYF

V: TRBV7-2
size: .
J: TRBJ2-3
D: TRBD2
DNA: TGTGCCAGCAGCCTGGCTAGCGGGAGGGCCGGGGATACGCAGTATTTT
CDR3: CASSLASGRAGDTQYF

V: TRBV7-2
size: .
J: TRBJ2-7
D: .
DNA: TGTGCCAGCAGCATAGGGGTCGGCACCAGGACTTACGAGCAGTACTTC
CDR3: CASSIGVGTRTYEQYF

V: TRBV7-2
size: .
J: TRBJ1-1
D: .
DNA: TGTGCCAGCAGCTTACAGTGTGTGGCTTTCTTT
CDR3: CASSLQCVAFF

V: TRBV19
size: .
J: TRBJ1-5
D: .
DNA: TGTGCCAGTAGTATAGGGCTTCAGCCCCAGCATTTT
CDR3: CASSIGLQPQHF

V: TRBV5-6
size: .
J: TRBJ2-7
D: .
DNA: TGTGCCAGCAGCGTTACACAGGCGCGGTATTCCTACGAGCAGTACTTC
CDR3: CASSVTQARYSYEQYF

V: TRBV7-2
size: .
J: TRBJ2-4
D: .
DNA: TGTGCCAGCAGCCCAAACCTCGGGGGGCTTAAAAACATTCAGTACTTC
CDR3: CASSPNLGGLKNIQYF

V: TRBV7-2
size: .
J: TRBJ2-3
D: TRBD2
DNA: TGTGCCAGCAGCCCGGGGACTAGAGTTCGCACAGATACGCAGTATTTT
CDR3: CASSPGTRVRTDTQYF

V: TRBV5-6
size: .
J: TRBJ1-1
D: .
DNA: TGTGCCAGCAGCTCCGGGACAAAAGTTATGAACACTGAAGCTTTCTTT
CDR3: CASSSGTKVMNTEAFF

V: TRBV7-2
size: .
J: TRBJ1-5
D: TRBD1
DNA: TGTGCCAGCAGCTTAGATCGGGACAGGGTACCTAATCAGCCCCAGAATTTT
CDR3: CASSLDRDRVPNQPQNF

V: TRBV9
size: once
J: TRBJ2-7
D: TRBD2
DNA: TGTGCCAGCAGCGTAGGTTCTAGCGGGGGCTACGAGCAGTACTTC
CDR3: CASSVGSSGGYEQYF

V: TRBV11-2
size: .
J: TRBJ1-4
D: TRBD1
DNA: TGTGCCAGCAGCTTGGGACAGGGATTTGAAAAACTGTTTTTT
CDR3: CASSLGQGFEKLFF

V: TRBV7-3
size: .
J: TRBJ2-1
D: TRBD2
DNA: TGTGCCAGCAGCCTCCTAGCGGGGGTCTATAATGAGCAGTTCTTC
CDR3: CASSLLAGVYNEQFF

V: TRBV29-1
size: .
J: TRBJ2-7
D: TRBD2
DNA: TGCAGCGTTTGGACTAGCGGAGCCTACGAGCAGTACTTC
CDR3: CSVWTSGAYEQYF

V: TRBV7-9
size: .
J: TRBJ2-1
D: TRBD2
DNA: TGTGCCAGCAGCTTAGTATGGTCCACTAGCGGGGGTCACAATGAGCAGTTCTTC
CDR3: CASSLVWSTSGGHNEQFF

V: TRBV7-3
size: .
J: TRBJ2-7
D: TRBD1
DNA: TGTTCCAGCAGCTTACAGGGGAGCGAGCAGTACTTC
CDR3: CSSSLQGSEQYF